A selection of T cell receptor beta chains follows, all from one sample in a study of blood T cell repertoires in COVID-19. The method was immunoSEQ multiplex PCR; TCRdb's version includes in-frame clones alone and lacks a portion of them. The sample consists of around 140,000 clones, approximately 88% of them appearing once. Sequencing input: peripheral blood. The receptors were sampled from a woman between 50 and 59 years old with acute or convalescent COVID-19. The CDR3 runs from the conserved cysteine through the conserved F or W. Each record gives: clone size, D gene, J gene, V gene, CDR3 DNA, CDR3 protein. A D gene is named only where the DNA matches it firmly. Size tells how often a clone was seen (once, few, many) or the class of an expanded clone, and some rows leave it out.

>-|-|TRBJ2-1|TRBV6-4
TGTGCCAGCAGTCAGGCGGGGAGCTCCTACAATGAGCAGTTCTTC
CASSQAGSSYNEQFF
>-|TRBD2|TRBJ2-7|TRBV6-5
TGTGCCAGCAGTAATTCCGGGACTAGCTACGAGCAGTACTTC
CASSNSGTSYEQYF
>-|TRBD1|TRBJ2-5|TRBV19
TGTGCCAGTAGATCTACCGGGACAGGATACCAAGAGACCCAGTACTTC
CASRSTGTGYQETQYF
>once|TRBD1|TRBJ2-3|TRBV5-8
TGTGCCAGCAGCCCGGGACAGGGTAGCACAGATACGCAGTATTTT
CASSPGQGSTDTQYF
>-|TRBD1|TRBJ2-6|TRBV7-3
TGTGCCAGCAGCCTACAGGGGCCTTCCGGGGCCAACGTCCTGACTTTC
CASSLQGPSGANVLTF
>-|-|TRBJ1-4|TRBV5-4
TGTGCCAGCAGCTTGCAGGGGCGGAGAGAAAAACTGTTTTTT
CASSLQGRREKLFF
>once|TRBD1|TRBJ1-5|TRBV6-5
TGTGCCAGCAGCGGACAGGGCGGCAATCAGCCCCAGCATTTT
CASSGQGGNQPQHF
>-|TRBD1|TRBJ1-4|TRBV7-2
TGTGCCAGCAGAAATGGGACAGGGGTTAAGAAACTGTTTTTT
CASRNGTGVKKLFF
>-|-|TRBJ1-5|TRBV30
TGTGCCTGGAGCCGATGGCAGGGGAGTCAGCCCCAGCATTTT
CAWSRWQGSQPQHF
>-|-|TRBJ1-3|TRBV3-1/TRBV3-2
TGTGCCAGCAGCCAAATGGGAGGGGGCTCTGGAAACACCATATATTTT
CASSQMGGGSGNTIYF
>-|TRBD1|TRBJ1-6|TRBV2
TGTGCCAGCAGAGACGCCTCCAGGGGGCGCACCAATTCACCCCTCCACTTT
CASRDASRGRTNSPLHF
>-|-|TRBJ1-1|TRBV12-5
TGTGCTAGTGGTTTGGTACCCGGGGGGGCTGAAGCTTTCTTT
CASGLVPGGAEAFF
>-|TRBD2|TRBJ2-3|TRBV11-2
TGTGCCAGCAGCCTCCGCGCCGGGGTAGCGGGAGGCACAGATACGCAGTATTTT
CASSLRAGVAGGTDTQYF
>-|TRBD1|TRBJ1-2|TRBV25-1
TGTGCCCCCAGGGGGCCCCAGGGGCGGATCTATGGCTACACCTTC
CAPRGPQGRIYGYTF
>-|-|TRBJ1-3|TRBV18
TGTGCCAGCTCACCCCGGGGGGCAAACTCTGGAAACACCATATATTTT
CASSPRGANSGNTIYF